The rows below give T cell receptor beta chains drawn from one sample of a study of blood T cell repertoires in COVID-19. Method: immunoSEQ multiplex PCR; TCRdb's copy keeps in-frame clones and lacks some. The sample contains 150,000 to 200,000 clones, 60% to 85% of which appear only once. The specimen was peripheral blood. Every receptor here comes from a man aged 60 to 75 with acute or convalescent COVID-19. CDR3s include the opening cysteine and the closing phenylalanine or tryptophan. Fields, in order: clone size, J gene, V gene, D gene, CDR3 DNA, CDR3 protein. The D gene is left open where the match is weak. For some rows the clone size is stated as once, few or many, or as a class when expanded; others skip it.

size: .
J: TRBJ1-1
V: TRBV5-1
D: TRBD1
DNA: TGCGCCAGCAGCTCCGGGGGGACAGGGGTGTCGGACACTGAAGCTTTCTTT
CDR3: CASSSGGTGVSDTEAFF

size: .
J: TRBJ2-1
V: TRBV9
D: TRBD2
DNA: TGTGCCAGCAGCCCCGGGACTAGCGTGGGGAATGAGCAGTTCTTC
CDR3: CASSPGTSVGNEQFF

size: .
J: TRBJ2-7
V: TRBV30
D: TRBD2
DNA: TGTGCCTGGAGTGTACGGGGCGGGGGGCCCTCCTACGAGCAGTACTTC
CDR3: CAWSVRGGGPSYEQYF

size: .
J: TRBJ2-7
V: TRBV6-2/TRBV6-3
D: .
DNA: TGTGCCAGCAGTTACTCTGGCTTATCCTTCCGAAACGAGCAGTACTTC
CDR3: CASSYSGLSFRNEQYF

size: .
J: TRBJ2-5
V: TRBV9
D: TRBD1
DNA: TGTGCCAGCAGCGTACTACAGGGGTCTGAGACCCAGTACTTC
CDR3: CASSVLQGSETQYF

size: .
J: TRBJ2-5
V: TRBV4-3
D: .
DNA: TGCGCCAGCAGCCAAGACAGGGCAAATCGAGAGACCCAGTACTTC
CDR3: CASSQDRANRETQYF

size: once
J: TRBJ1-2
V: TRBV4-1
D: TRBD1
DNA: TGCGCCAGCAGCCAGGGACAGGGCTATGGCTACACCTTC
CDR3: CASSQGQGYGYTF

size: .
J: TRBJ2-1
V: TRBV5-1
D: .
DNA: TGCGCCAGCAGCTTGGACGGCGGTGAATACAATGAGCAGTTCTTC
CDR3: CASSLDGGEYNEQFF

size: .
J: TRBJ2-7
V: TRBV25-1
D: TRBD1
DNA: TGTGCCAGCAGTGAATACAGCAGGGGGCTAGACGAGCAGTACTTC
CDR3: CASSEYSRGLDEQYF

size: .
J: TRBJ1-4
V: TRBV12-3/TRBV12-4
D: .
DNA: TGTGCCACCCAAAGTAACCGAGGTGAAAAACTGTTTTTT
CDR3: CATQSNRGEKLFF

size: .
J: TRBJ2-7
V: TRBV28
D: TRBD1
DNA: TGTGCCAGCAGTTTACTCTCCGGGACAGCCTACGAGCAGTACTTC
CDR3: CASSLLSGTAYEQYF

size: .
J: TRBJ2-1
V: TRBV5-4
D: TRBD1
DNA: TGTGCCAGCAGCTTGACCACAGGGGAACGGGAGCAGTTCTTC
CDR3: CASSLTTGEREQFF

size: .
J: TRBJ2-7
V: TRBV2
D: .
DNA: TGTGCCAGCCAACGGGATCGGACGGCTACCTACGAGCAGTACTTC
CDR3: CASQRDRTATYEQYF

size: .
J: TRBJ2-5
V: TRBV7-2
D: .
DNA: TGTGCCAGCAGGCTCCAGGAGACCCAGTACTTC
CDR3: CASRLQETQYF

size: .
J: TRBJ1-2
V: TRBV27
D: .
DNA: TGTGCCAGCAGTTTATCGGCGGTAACCCTAAACTATGGCTACACCTTC
CDR3: CASSLSAVTLNYGYTF

size: .
J: TRBJ1-2
V: TRBV6-6
D: .
DNA: TGTGCCAGCAGTTACGAGGGAGACTATGGCTACACCTTC
CDR3: CASSYEGDYGYTF

size: .
J: TRBJ1-4
V: TRBV27
D: .
DNA: TGTGCCAGCAGTTTACGAGCAGGGGATGAAAAACTGTTTTTT
CDR3: CASSLRAGDEKLFF

size: .
J: TRBJ1-5
V: TRBV19
D: TRBD1
DNA: TGTGCCAGTACCGTCGGGACAGGGGTCCATGGGCCCCAGCATTTT
CDR3: CASTVGTGVHGPQHF

size: .
J: TRBJ1-2
V: TRBV4-3
D: .
DNA: TGCGCCAGCAGCCAAGATGTCGCAGGAAACTATGGCTACACCTTC
CDR3: CASSQDVAGNYGYTF

size: .
J: TRBJ2-5
V: TRBV5-4
D: .
DNA: TGTGCCAGCAGCTTGGACGGGTCCAAAGAGACCCAGTACTTC
CDR3: CASSLDGSKETQYF

size: .
J: TRBJ2-7
V: TRBV29-1
D: .
DNA: TGCAGCGTTGTTTTCGACAGTTCCTACGAGCAGTACTTC
CDR3: CSVVFDSSYEQYF

size: .
J: TRBJ1-2
V: TRBV5-6
D: TRBD1
DNA: TGTGCCAGCAGCTGGGACAGCTCCTATGGCTACACCTTC
CDR3: CASSWDSSYGYTF

size: .
J: TRBJ2-1
V: TRBV3-1/TRBV3-2
D: .
DNA: TGTGCCAGCAGCCAACGGACTTGGGACATCTACAATGAGCAGTTCTTC
CDR3: CASSQRTWDIYNEQFF

size: .
J: TRBJ2-5
V: TRBV5-1
D: TRBD1
DNA: TGCGCCAGCAGCCTGGGACAGCGACAAGAGACCCAGTACTTC
CDR3: CASSLGQRQETQYF

size: once
J: TRBJ2-2
V: TRBV4-1
D: TRBD2
DNA: TGCGCCAGCAGCCAAGATCGGCTAGCGGGGGGGACCGGGGAGCTGTTTTTT
CDR3: CASSQDRLAGGTGELFF

size: .
J: TRBJ1-1
V: TRBV10-3
D: TRBD1
DNA: TGTGCCATCAGTCCGGGACAGAAGAACACTGAAGCTTTCTTT
CDR3: CAISPGQKNTEAFF

size: .
J: TRBJ1-1
V: TRBV30
D: .
DNA: TGTGCCTGGAGTGTATCTCTCACTGAAGCTTTCTTT
CDR3: CAWSVSLTEAFF

size: .
J: TRBJ2-1
V: TRBV7-9
D: TRBD1
DNA: TGTGCCAGCAGCCCCGTGACAGGGAGCTCCTACAATGAGCAGTTCTTC
CDR3: CASSPVTGSSYNEQFF

size: once
J: TRBJ2-3
V: TRBV6-2/TRBV6-3
D: TRBD2
DNA: TGTGCCAGCAGTTACCTGAGACTAGCGGCAGATACGCAGTATTTT
CDR3: CASSYLRLAADTQYF

size: .
J: TRBJ1-1
V: TRBV5-1
D: .
DNA: TGCGCCAGCAGCTTGGGTCTAGGGATCGGGGACACTGAAGCTTTCTTT
CDR3: CASSLGLGIGDTEAFF

size: .
J: TRBJ1-1
V: TRBV10-3
D: .
DNA: TGTGCCATCAGTCTCCCCCCGGGGGGCACTGAAGCTTTCTTT
CDR3: CAISLPPGGTEAFF

size: .
J: TRBJ1-2
V: TRBV3-1/TRBV3-2
D: TRBD1
DNA: TGTGCCAGCAGCCACCGTCCCACAGGGGTTAACGGCTACACCTTC
CDR3: CASSHRPTGVNGYTF

size: .
J: TRBJ2-1
V: TRBV3-1/TRBV3-2
D: .
DNA: TGTGCCAGCAGCCGTATTAAGAGCTCCTACAATGAGCAGTTCTTC
CDR3: CASSRIKSSYNEQFF

size: .
J: TRBJ2-5
V: TRBV2
D: .
DNA: TGTGCCAGCAGTGAAGCGGCCCAGGTAAAGGAGACCCAGTACTTC
CDR3: CASSEAAQVKETQYF

size: many
J: TRBJ1-3
V: TRBV9
D: .
DNA: TGTGCCAGCAGCCCACAGAAGGGGTCTGGAAACACCATATATTTT
CDR3: CASSPQKGSGNTIYF

size: .
J: TRBJ1-2
V: TRBV19
D: .
DNA: TGTGCCAGTAGTATGGAGGGTCTTAGAGGCTACACCTTC
CDR3: CASSMEGLRGYTF

size: once
J: TRBJ2-7
V: TRBV6-6
D: TRBD1
DNA: TGTGCCAGCAGTCACGGACAGGGGGCGAAAGAGCAGTACTTC
CDR3: CASSHGQGAKEQYF

size: .
J: TRBJ2-7
V: TRBV6-2/TRBV6-3
D: .
DNA: TGTGCCAGCAGTTACCTCGGGACATCCCGCGAGCAGTACTTC
CDR3: CASSYLGTSREQYF

size: .
J: TRBJ2-3
V: TRBV20-1
D: TRBD2
DNA: TGCAGTGCTAGTGGTTCGACTAGCGGGGGCAGCCCAGATACGCAGTATTTT
CDR3: CSASGSTSGGSPDTQYF

size: .
J: TRBJ1-1
V: TRBV19
D: TRBD1
DNA: TGTGCCAGTAGTATAGATCCCGGGACAGGGGATGCTTTCTTT
CDR3: CASSIDPGTGDAFF

size: few
J: TRBJ1-4
V: TRBV19
D: TRBD1
DNA: TGTGCCAGTAGTCTTCAAGGACAGGGGGCTTGGGAAAAACTGTTTTTT
CDR3: CASSLQGQGAWEKLFF

size: .
J: TRBJ2-6
V: TRBV10-2
D: .
DNA: TGCGCCAGCAGTGCTGACACGAAGAAGAACTCTGGGGCCAACGTCCTGACTTTC
CDR3: CASSADTKKNSGANVLTF

size: .
J: TRBJ1-2
V: TRBV5-8
D: .
DNA: TGTGCCAGCAGCTTCCGACAGGCGACTAACTATGGCTACACCTTC
CDR3: CASSFRQATNYGYTF

size: .
J: TRBJ1-1
V: TRBV9
D: .
DNA: TGTGCCAGCAGCGTAGAACTGGGGAGTAGCACTGAAGCTTTCTTT
CDR3: CASSVELGSSTEAFF

size: .
J: TRBJ1-6
V: TRBV7-2
D: .
DNA: TGTGCCAGCAGCTTCCTCCCAGGGGCGAATTCACCCCTCCACTTT
CDR3: CASSFLPGANSPLHF

size: .
J: TRBJ1-5
V: TRBV4-3
D: .
DNA: TGCGCCAGCAGCCAAGATTATGACGGGAATCAGCCCCAGCATTTT
CDR3: CASSQDYDGNQPQHF

size: .
J: TRBJ2-7
V: TRBV6-5
D: .
DNA: TGTGCCAGCAGTTACTCCGGGTCCACGAAGGAGGAGCAGTACTTC
CDR3: CASSYSGSTKEEQYF

size: once
J: TRBJ2-7
V: TRBV6-5
D: TRBD1
DNA: TGTGCCAGCAGTTACGACAGGGGACCTTCCTACGAGCAGTACTTC
CDR3: CASSYDRGPSYEQYF

size: once
J: TRBJ1-1
V: TRBV29-1
D: TRBD1
DNA: TGCAGCGTTGTCATTGGGACAGGGAACACTGAAGCTTTCTTT
CDR3: CSVVIGTGNTEAFF

size: .
J: TRBJ2-4
V: TRBV7-9
D: .
DNA: TGTGCCAGCAGCTTAGTGGGCGCCAATTTAGCCAAAAACATTCAGTACTTC
CDR3: CASSLVGANLAKNIQYF